The 18 T cell receptor beta chains in this list originate from one sample, sequenced in a study of blood T cell repertoires in COVID-19. TCRdb's copy holds only in-frame clones and misses some; the assay was immunoSEQ multiplex PCR. Of about 47,000 clones in the sample, approximately 78% were seen once. The sequencing sample was made of peripheral blood. The receptor source for this set is a human donor with acute or convalescent COVID-19. The donor label of this sample is uncertain.

The chain couples TRBV7-2 to TRBJ2-5; 8 nucleotides agree with TRBD2. Germline V lookup: CDR1 SGHTA, CDR2 FQGNSA. The CDR3 length is 15 residues. Trimming cost V 3 bases and J 7 bases; bases outside gene matches: 10. CDR3 DNA sequence: TGTGCCAGCAGCTTTCCGCCGGGACTAGTGGCGACCCAGTACTTC. It is translated as CASSFPPGLVATQYF.

The chain has TRBV11-3 and TRBJ1-1, with D possibly TRBD1 on 6 matching bases. Trimming left V 1 base short and J 2 bases short, with 11 bases between. CDR1 is SGHNT and CDR2 is YENEEA in the germline V gene. This CDR3 spans 15 amino acids. CDR3 in amino acids: CASSLGTAVNTEAFF. The CDR3 DNA sequence: TGTGCCAGCAGCTTAGGGACAGCTGTTAACACTGAAGCTTTCTTT.

The chain has TRBV7-6 and TRBJ1-6; TRBD1 matches 9 bases. This CDR3 has 17 residues. CDR1 is SGHVS, CDR2 FNYEAQ, per germline. The V segment lost 1 base and the J segment 10 bases; nucleotides outside the gene matches: 11. CDR3: CASSLERGTGKGSPLHF. CDR3 sequence (DNA): TGTGCCAGCAGCTTAGAAAGGGGGACAGGGAAGGGATCACCCCTCCACTTT.

This chain joins TRBV6-4 and TRBJ1-2, with D tentatively TRBD1 (5 bases). V shed 2 bases and J shed 4 bases, with 11 bases lying between them. The length of the CDR3 is 14 residues. Germline V CDR1 and CDR2: MRHNA, SNTAGT. The CDR3 protein is CASSDDQGAYGYTF. The CDR3 region has the DNA TGTGCCAGCAGTGACGACCAGGGTGCCTATGGCTACACCTTC.

The gene calls are TRBV27 and TRBJ2-7, with D unresolved. The CDR3 length is 14 residues. V was trimmed by 5 bases and J by 2 bases, leaving 13 bases between them. Looked up from germline, CDR1 is MNHEY and CDR2 is SMNVEV (reference sequence). Here the CDR3 DNA reads TGTGCCAGCAGTACAATGGGTCAGGCCTACGAGCAGTACTTC. Amino acids: CASSTMGQAYEQYF.

The chain recombines TRBV6-2 or TRBV6-3 with TRBJ2-2; 8 bases align to TRBD2. Germline lookup yields CDR1 MNHEY and CDR2 SVGEGT. The junction had 4 bases not matched to a gene; V was cut back by 2 bases and J by 5 bases. The CDR3 is made up of 15 amino acids. The CDR3: CASSYGTRTTGELFF. The CDR3 DNA reads as TGTGCCAGCAGTTACGGGACTAGGACGACCGGGGAGCTGTTTTTT.

This chain uses TRBV7-3 with TRBJ1-1, with D possibly being TRBD1 (5 bases). The CDR3 sequence is 14 residues long. Trimming pared 0 bases from V and 3 bases from J, leaving 8 bases between. Germline assignment: CDR1 SGHTA and CDR2 FQGTGA. The CDR3 DNA reads TGTGCCAGCAGCTTAACATCGGGGGACACTGAAGCTTTCTTT. This encodes CASSLTSGDTEAFF.

The chain recombines TRBV21-1 with TRBJ1-6; the table's TRBD1 call for D was not verified on the DNA. TRBV21-1 is a pseudogene segment. The CDR3 length is 16 residues. CDR3 loop: CASSKYAGQGAEALHF. In DNA form, the CDR3 reads TGTGCCAGCAGCAAATATGCGGGACAGGGGGCTGAGGCCCTCCACTTT.

The CDR3 loop reads CASSGLSSVNTEAFF. DNA for the CDR3: TGTGCCAGCAGTGGTCTCTCTTCCGTGAACACTGAAGCTTTCTTT. The chain joins TRBV2 to TRBJ1-1; no clear D gene. Germline loops: CDR1 SNHLY, CDR2 FYNNEI. The germline V and J ends were trimmed by 4 bases and 0 bases, with 12 bases remaining between them. The CDR3 runs to 15 residues.

The J gene is TRBJ2-7, the V gene TRBV6-2 or TRBV6-3, with TRBD1 identical over 7 bases. The CDR3 runs to 14 residues. Per germline, CDR1 MNHEY and CDR2 SVGEGT. Germline trimming cut 5 bases from V and 3 bases from J; bases unmatched to any gene: 7. The CDR3 region is CASSTHGQVYEQYF. In DNA form, the CDR3 reads TGTGCCAGCAGTACCCACGGACAGGTCTACGAGCAGTACTTC.

This chain uses TRBV7-9 with TRBJ2-7; a weak D match, TRBD1 (5 bases). The CDR3 runs 13 residues. Trimming cost V 4 bases and J 5 bases, with 12 bases left between them. Germline V gene lookup returns CDR1 SEHNR and CDR2 FQNEAQ (reference sequence). The CDR3 DNA sequence: TGTGCCAGCAGCTACCAGGGTATGGACGAGCAGTACTTC. This translates into CASSYQGMDEQYF.

The V call is TRBV9, the J call TRBJ1-5; 10 bases match TRBD1. The CDR3 contains 15 residues. V gave up 1 base and J gave up 5 bases; unmatched junction bases: 3. From germline, CDR1 is SGDLS and CDR2 YYNGEE. The CDR3 protein is CASSVTGTGDQPQHF. CDR3 sequence (DNA): TGTGCCAGCAGCGTAACCGGGACAGGGGATCAGCCCCAGCATTTT.

CDR3 protein: CASSQGQGLGYEQYF. The CDR3 DNA follows: TGTGCCAGCAGCCAAGGGCAGGGGTTGGGTTACGAGCAGTACTTC. V and J are TRBV4-2 and TRBJ2-7; D is perhaps TRBD1 (6 bases). Germline V gene data show CDR1 as LGHNA and CDR2 as YNFKEQ. Trimming left V 1 base short and J 4 bases short, with 14 bases between. The CDR3 spans 15 residues.

Only a few counts were recorded for this clone. The chain has TRBV4-1 and TRBJ1-1; a possible D gene is TRBD1 (5 bases). The CDR3 consists of 15 residues. Germline V lookup: CDR1 MGHRA, CDR2 YSYEKL. The V and J ends lost 0 bases and 3 bases respectively, with 11 bases between them. This chain's CDR3 is CASSQDRWGDTEAFF. CDR3 coding DNA: TGCGCCAGCAGCCAAGATCGATGGGGGGACACTGAAGCTTTCTTT.

As regards this clone: The junction and the germline gene differ at one end; a read error may be behind it. The V and J genes are TRBV12-3 or TRBV12-4 and TRBJ2-1; D is uncertain. This CDR3 has 11 amino acids. The CDR3 loop reads CASSSFNEQFF. CDR3 nucleotide sequence: TGTGCCAGCAGTTCCTTCAATGAGCAGTTCTTC.

V usage is TRBV4-1 and J usage is TRBJ1-2; D may be TRBD1 (5 bases). Germline values: CDR1 MGHRA, CDR2 YSYEKL. The CDR3 runs to 15 residues. V dropped 4 bases and J dropped 5 bases, with 17 bases sitting between them. CDR3 sequence: CASSPGTRVAYGYTF. The DNA of the CDR3 is TGCGCCAGCAGCCCGGGGACTCGGGTCGCGTATGGCTACACCTTC.

The V and J genes are TRBV28 and TRBJ2-5, with D possibly matching TRBD2 (5 bases). Trimming stripped 7 bases from V and 5 bases from J, with 8 bases between. Germline V lookup: CDR1 MDHEN, CDR2 SYDVKM. There are 11 residues in the CDR3. CDR3 in DNA: TGTGCCAGCACCGAGCGGGAGACCCAGTACTTC. This gives the protein CASTERETQYF.

This clone was seen more than once but under ten times. The chain carries TRBV28 and TRBJ1-5; D not resolved. V was trimmed by 3 bases and J by 3 bases, leaving 9 bases between them. Germline V gene lookup returns CDR1 MDHEN and CDR2 SYDVKM. The CDR3 is 14 amino acids. CDR3 DNA sequence: TGTGCCAGCAGTTTTTTCGGGTACAATCAGCCCCAGCATTTT. This codes for CASSFFGYNQPQHF.